Below are 27 T cell receptor beta chains sequenced from a single sample in a study of naive and memory T cell subsets. The library had UMIs added by 3' ligation of an oligonucleotide to TCR cDNA. The SP2 primer and nested alpha and beta constant region primers amplified ligated cDNA in four rounds. TCRdb processed the UMI-ligation and nested PCR reads anew with MiXCR; each CDR3 protein has one entry. The sample consists of approximately 30,000 distinct CDR3 sequences, roughly 5.2% of them appearing once. Input material: blood. These receptors came from an adult in good health.

This clonotype occurred many times. The chain carries TRBV29-1 and TRBJ2-2; the D gene is possibly TRBD2 (6 bases). The V gene's germline CDR1 is SQVTM and CDR2 ANQGSEA. The CDR3 runs 15 residues. Trimming took 3 bases from V and 5 from J, leaving 16 bases between them. The CDR3 DNA is TGCAGCGTTGAGGGGGGTTGGCCCCGGACCGGGGAGCTGTTTTTT. Protein product: CSVEGGWPRTGELFF.

For the CDR3, the DNA is TGTGACAGTGGGTGGGGACAGACCACTGAAGCTTTCTTT. Its protein is CDSGWGQTTEAFF. The rearrangement uses TRBV9 and TRBJ1-1; 7 positions agree with TRBD1. The V gene's germline CDR1 is SGDLS and CDR2 YYNGEE. The CDR3 runs 13 residues.

This clonotype appeared many times. V and J are TRBV6-2 or TRBV6-3 and TRBJ1-1; D is ambiguous. The V gene's germline CDR1 is MNHEY and CDR2 SVGEGT. The CDR3 runs to 12 residues. V was shortened by 6 bases and J by 4 bases, with 9 bases between the two germline ends. The CDR3, as DNA: TGTGCCAGCAGATCAACAGTCACTGAAGCTTTCTTT. It yields the protein CASRSTVTEAFF.

In its sample, this clonotype was seen many times. V and J are TRBV29-1 and TRBJ2-1; 10 bases match TRBD2. The V gene's germline CDR1 is SQVTM and CDR2 ANQGSEA. The J segment lost 10 bases and the V segment lost 5 bases, leaving 8 bases of the junction unmatched. The CDR3 consists of 13 residues. CDR3 loop: CSVCPGLATEQFF. The CDR3 bases are TGCAGCGTTTGTCCGGGACTAGCGACCGAGCAGTTCTTC.

This clonotype was counted ten times or more. The chain has TRBV20-1 and TRBJ1-3; no clear D. The CDR3 spans 12 residues. Deletions cut 7 bases from V and 6 bases from J, with 13 bases between. Germline V gene lookup returns CDR1 DFQATT and CDR2 SNEGSKA (reference sequence). The CDR3 DNA reads TGCAGTGTCCGCCAGCAGGAAAACACCATATATTTT. It encodes CSVRQQENTIYF.

This clonotype was observed at least ten times. This chain joins TRBV6-2 or TRBV6-3 and TRBJ2-2; a weak D match, TRBD2 (6 bases). Trimming left V 3 bases short and J 6 bases short, with 23 bases between. The CDR3 consists of 18 residues. Germline-derived CDR1 and CDR2 are MNHEY and SVGEGT. DNA of the CDR3: TGTGCCAGCAGTTATTCCTTGACTAGTGATAAGGAGGCCGGGGAGCTGTTTTTT. It is translated as CASSYSLTSDKEAGELFF.

By share, this clonotype ranks as medium-sized. This sequence joins TRBV7-9 and TRBJ2-7, with 14 bases identical to TRBD2. Germline-derived CDR1 and CDR2 are SEHNR and FQNEAQ (reference sequence). The CDR3 totals 15 residues. The V and J ends lost 6 bases and 6 bases, in that order; junction bases with no gene match: 7. The CDR3 loop is CASRLGLAGASEQYF. Written as DNA, the CDR3 is TGTGCCAGCAGGTTGGGACTAGCGGGAGCAAGCGAGCAGTACTTC.

This clonotype was counted at least ten times. The CDR3 DNA follows: TGCAGTGCTCCCGAGACAGGGGGAAGCACCGGGGAGCTGTTTTTT. It yields the protein CSAPETGGSTGELFF. J is TRBJ2-2 and V is TRBV20-1; 9 bases align to TRBD1. This CDR3 region has 15 residues. With V trimmed by 5 bases and J by 4 bases, 8 bases remained unmatched. Germline-derived CDR1 and CDR2 are DFQATT and SNEGSKA (reference sequence).

This clonotype was seen many times. The chain carries TRBV9 and TRBJ2-7; no reliable D call. The CDR3 is made up of 12 amino acids. V shed 4 bases and J shed 6 bases, with 11 bases lying between them. Germline V gene data show CDR1 as SGDLS and CDR2 as YYNGEE. CDR3 region: CASSTGTLEQYF. The CDR3 DNA reads TGTGCCAGCAGCACCGGAACTCTCGAGCAGTACTTC.

This clonotype was counted at least ten times. The chain combines TRBV7-2 with TRBJ1-5, with a possible D match to TRBD1 (6 bases). V dropped 3 bases and J dropped 3 bases, with 12 bases sitting between them. The CDR3 runs to 15 residues. CDR1 is SGHTA and CDR2 is FQGNSA in the germline V gene. The CDR3 nucleotides read TGTGCCAGCAGCTTGTGGACAGCAAACAATCAGCCCCAGCATTTT. This encodes CASSLWTANNQPQHF.

This rearrangement joins TRBV20-1 to TRBJ2-7; D is undetermined. V was trimmed by 7 bases and J by 7 bases, leaving 17 bases between them. This CDR3 is 12 amino acids long. Germline assignment: CDR1 DFQATT and CDR2 SNEGSKA (reference sequence). As DNA, the CDR3 is TGCAGTGAACAAGGACCCGCCGCGGAGCAGTACTTC. Translating it yields CSEQGPAAEQYF.

The V call is TRBV6-2 or TRBV6-3, the J call TRBJ1-1, with TRBD1 matching over 7 bases. Germline assignment: CDR1 MNHEY and CDR2 SVGEGT. V shed 6 bases, J shed 2 bases, and the junction held 6 bases outside the gene matches. The CDR3 sequence is 14 residues long. The CDR3 is CASRNNRGNTEAFF. The CDR3 region has the DNA TGTGCCAGCAGGAATAACAGGGGAAACACTGAAGCTTTCTTT.

There are a few counts of this clonotype. The chain recombines TRBV23-1 with TRBJ2-1, with 10 bases identical to TRBD2. TRBV23-1 is filed as an ORF, its function uncertain. CDR3 length: 20 residues. J lost 8 bases, V lost 2 bases, and 21 bases had no gene match. CDR3 residues: CASSQTSTGPSGRGLDEQFF. DNA for the CDR3: TGCGCCAGCAGTCAAACCTCGACAGGGCCCAGCGGGAGGGGGCTTGATGAGCAGTTCTTC.

Turning to this clonotype: A much larger clone differs by one base, so this may be a read error. The chain joins TRBV7-8 to TRBJ1-1, with 7 positions matching TRBD1. This CDR3 comprises 13 residues. The germline V gene has CDR1 SGHVS and CDR2 FQNEAQ. This chain's CDR3 is CARSLDRATEAFF. The CDR3 DNA sequence: TGTGCCAGAAGCTTAGACAGGGCCACTGAAGCTTTCTTT.

This clonotype was recorded many times. The chain employs TRBV6-5 and TRBJ2-1; 14 positions agree with TRBD2. Germline V gene sequence: CDR1 MNHEY, CDR2 SVGAGI. The J segment lost 9 bases and the V segment lost 5 bases, leaving 3 bases of the junction unmatched. This CDR3 is 14 amino acids long. CDR3 in DNA: TGTGCCAGCAGTCGGACTAGCGGGAGGATTGAGCAGTTCTTC. Translated: CASSRTSGRIEQFF.

This rearrangement joins TRBV3-1 to TRBJ2-1, with 10 bases lining up with TRBD2. The CDR3 loop spans 16 amino acids. Trimming at V came to 1 base and at J to 4 bases, leaving 4 bases not matched to a gene. Germline lookup yields CDR1 LGHDT and CDR2 YNNKEL (reference sequence). CDR3 nucleotides: TGTGCCAGCAGCCAAGTAGCGGGAGGCGGTTACAATGAGCAGTTCTTC. Its protein product is CASSQVAGGGYNEQFF.

This clonotype is medium-sized within its sample. The chain uses TRBV10-2 and TRBJ1-1, with D possibly matching TRBD1 (5 bases). Germline values: CDR1 WSHSY, CDR2 SAAADI. This CDR3 spans 14 amino acids. V lost 6 bases and J 1 base, leaving 12 bases between the germline ends. CDR3 sequence reads: CASRYTGTNTEAFF. CDR3 DNA sequence: TGCGCCAGCAGGTATACTGGGACGAACACTGAAGCTTTCTTT.

In this sample, this clonotype turned up many times. This rearrangement joins TRBV28 to TRBJ2-7; unclear D gene. V lost 5 bases, J lost 6 bases, and 14 bases lay in between. Germline V CDR1 and CDR2: MDHEN, SYDVKM. This CDR3 contains 13 residues. In DNA, the CDR3 is TGTGCCAGCAGTCCTCACGGTCCCCTCGAGCAGTACTTC. It translates to CASSPHGPLEQYF.

The chain joins TRBV6-2 or TRBV6-3 to TRBJ1-5; D is ambiguous. Per germline, CDR1 MNHEY and CDR2 SVGEGT. The CDR3 length is 15 residues. V was pared by 6 bases and J by 0 bases, with 12 bases between. CDR3 amino acids: CASSWGVLSNQPQHF. Here the CDR3 DNA reads TGTGCCAGCAGCTGGGGAGTCCTTAGCAATCAGCCCCAGCATTTT.

This clonotype is medium-sized by share. This rearrangement joins TRBV5-1 to TRBJ1-1; unclear D gene. V shed 5 bases and J shed 8 bases, with 13 bases lying between them. Germline V gene data show CDR1 as SGHRS and CDR2 as YFSETQ. The length of the CDR3 is 12 residues. Written as DNA, the CDR3 is TGCGCCAGCAGGTCCCCAACGGGCGAAGCTTTCTTT. Protein: CASRSPTGEAFF.

This clonotype occurred many times. This sequence joins TRBV6-2 or TRBV6-3 and TRBJ2-2; 7 bases are a match to TRBD2. The CDR3 spans 16 residues. CDR1 MNHEY and CDR2 SVGEGT come from the germline V gene. V lost 5 bases, J lost 1 base, and 7 bases stayed unmatched. The CDR3 here is CASSPRDYQNTGELFF. CDR3 nucleotides: TGTGCCAGCAGTCCCCGGGACTACCAGAACACCGGGGAGCTGTTTTTT.

The sample holds many counts of this clonotype. The chain joins TRBV7-3 to TRBJ2-1; D call uncertain. V was cut by 2 bases and J by 6 bases, with 8 bases left in between. The CDR3 length is 13 residues. Germline values: CDR1 SGHTA, CDR2 FQGTGA. The CDR3: CASSLSSVNEQFF. The CDR3 DNA reads as TGTGCCAGCAGCTTATCTAGTGTCAATGAGCAGTTCTTC. Supplemented by reference TRBV7-3 and TRBJ2-1, the full variable domain reads GAGVSQTPSNKVTEKGKYVELRCDPISGHTALYWYRQSLGQGPEFLIYFQGTGAADDSGLPNDRFFAVRPEGSVSTLKIQRTERGDSAVYLCASSLSSVNEQFFGPGTRLTVL.

The chain uses TRBV14 and TRBJ1-6, with D uncertain. CDR1 is SGHDN and CDR2 is FVKESK in the germline V gene. The CDR3 extends over 15 amino acids. The V end lost 4 bases, the J end lost 3 bases, and 10 bases lay between the germline ends. The CDR3 reads CASSRGVSYNSPLHF. CDR3 bases: TGTGCCAGCAGCCGCGGGGTCAGCTATAATTCACCCCTCCACTTT.

This clonotype has a handful of counts. The V and J genes are TRBV20-1 and TRBJ2-5; D may be TRBD2 (5 bases). Trimming removed 5 bases at V and 5 bases at J, with 12 bases between. The V gene's germline CDR1 is DFQATT and CDR2 SNEGSKA (reference sequence). CDR3 length: 12 amino acids. The CDR3: CSAPGVEETQYF. The CDR3 region has the DNA TGCAGTGCTCCCGGGGTAGAGGAGACCCAGTACTTC.

This clonotype was recorded a few times. The J gene is TRBJ1-1, the V gene TRBV5-6; 9 bases match TRBD1. The CDR3 extends over 15 amino acids. V trimming: 3 bases; J trimming: 4 bases; junction bases outside the gene matches: 7. Germline V CDR1 and CDR2: SGHDT, YYEEEE. The CDR3 DNA reads TGTGCCAGCAGCTGGACAGGGGTTGTGTTCACTGAAGCTTTCTTT. It codes for CASSWTGVVFTEAFF.

This clonotype was seen ten or more times. The genes are TRBV7-2 and TRBJ2-1; D gene unclear. Trimming pared 2 bases from V and 0 bases from J, leaving 5 bases between. The CDR3 has 14 residues. Germline V gene sequence: CDR1 SGHTA, CDR2 FQGNSA. DNA for the CDR3: TGTGCCAGCAGCTTATATGACTCCTACAATGAGCAGTTCTTC. The encoded protein is CASSLYDSYNEQFF. Combining the CDR3 with reference TRBV7-2 and TRBJ2-1 gives the whole variable domain GAGVSQSPSNKVTEKGKDVELRCDPISGHTALYWYRQSLGQGLEFLIYFQGNSAPDKSGLPSDRFSAERTGGSVSTLTIQRTQQEDSAVYLCASSLYDSYNEQFFGPGTRLTVL.

This clonotype appeared many times. The chain employs TRBV7-9 and TRBJ2-3; TRBD1 matches 7 bases. The length of the CDR3 is 14 residues. Per germline, CDR1 SEHNR and CDR2 FQNEAQ (reference sequence). Germline trimming cut 5 bases from V and 1 base from J; bases unmatched to any gene: 3. In DNA, the CDR3 is TGTGCCAGCAGCATCGGACAGGGCACAGATACGCAGTATTTT. Amino acids: CASSIGQGTDTQYF.